This entry concerns a single T cell receptor (beta chain). The germline gives CDR1 LGHNA, CDR2 YSLEER. The CDR3 has 16 amino acids. The source of the sample is a study of monozygotic twins with inflammatory bowel disease. TCRdb re-called the 5' RACE reads and catalogs CDR3 proteins one per entry, DNA excluded. This sample's table reports 110,000 to 150,000 distinct CDR3 sequences. The sequencing input was blood. This receptor was taken from a human donor with ulcerative colitis or Crohn's disease, or a healthy co-twin of an affected twin (not recorded which). The rearrangement joins TRBV4-3 to TRBJ2-5; TCRdb lists TRBD2, though no DNA is available to test this call. CDR3 in amino acids: CASSQGLAGGQETQYF.